The clone carrying this T cell receptor (beta chain) turned up a few times. This entry is derived from a study of patients and donors after allogeneic stem cell transplantation. TCRdb passed the RT-PCR reads through MiXCR, listing each CDR3 protein once. The sample comprises over 400,000 distinct CDR3 sequences, 16% of which are singletons, and 7.2% rests with the top ten. The CDR3 has 13 residues. CDR1 SQVTM and CDR2 ANQGSEA come from the germline V gene. V lost 7 bases and J lost 3, with 16 bases in between. The chain joins TRBV29-1 to TRBJ2-7, with D maybe TRBD2 (5 bases). The material sequenced was blood, either unsorted or a sorted T cell fraction (not recorded which). The clonotype was recovered from a human donor who was either an allogeneic HSCT recipient or a stem cell or donor lymphocyte infusion donor (not recorded which). It is not recorded whose cells these are; they may come from a transplant donor. The CDR3 bases are TGCAGCGCCGAAAGCGGCCGAGGCTACGAGCAGTACTTC. The encoded protein is CSAESGRGYEQYF.